These 20 T cell receptor beta chains originate from one sample sequenced in a study of human T cells and chemical hapten exposure. The time point was: pre-sensitization, week 0. Specified treatment: therapeutic diphenylcyclopropenone sensitization with weekly scalp DPC. Blood, whole and unfractionated, served as the source for total RNA extraction. In TCRdb, the RACE reads were re-called with MiXCR into one record per CDR3 protein. This table has approximately 32,000 distinct CDR3 sequences, around 12% appearing once. The material sequenced was whole blood, taken in connection with sensitization to the hapten diphenylcyclopropenone (DPC). The receptors derive from a woman in her 40s with alopecia areata. Some clones in this sample may be carry-over from other donors' samples.

This clonotype was found many times. J is TRBJ1-5 and V is TRBV6-6; D gene uncertain. CDR3 length: 14 amino acids. Trimming left V 6 bases short and J 10 bases short, with 19 bases between. The V gene's germline CDR1 is MNHNY and CDR2 SVGAGI (reference sequence). CDR3 sequence: CASSPHGSTQPQHF. The CDR3 DNA sequence: TGTGCCAGCAGCCCCCATGGATCCACTCAACCCCAGCATTTT.

J is TRBJ2-6 and V is TRBV25-1; D ambiguous. This CDR3 region has 15 residues. Trimming shortened V by 0 bases and J by 2 bases, and 5 bases separated the two germline ends. The germline gives CDR1 MGHDK, CDR2 SYGVNS. The CDR3 protein is CASSEYRAGANVLTF. In nucleotides, the CDR3 is TGTGCCAGCAGTGAATATAGGGCTGGGGCCAACGTCCTGACTTTC.

In this sample, this clonotype turned up many times. V gene TRBV6-1 combines with J gene TRBJ1-2; D is possibly TRBD1 (5 bases). Germline V gene sequence: CDR1 MNHNS, CDR2 SASEGT. The CDR3 has 15 residues. The V gene lost 4 bases and the J gene lost 8 bases, with 20 bases spanning the gap. The CDR3 loop reads CASSVSPSSGVGYTF. CDR3 nucleotide sequence: TGTGCCAGCAGTGTTTCCCCCTCGTCGGGGGTCGGCTACACCTTC.

The chain joins TRBV7-9 to TRBJ2-1; unclear D gene. This CDR3 is built from 14 residues. The V gene's germline CDR1 is SEHNR and CDR2 FQNEAQ (reference sequence). V lost 5 bases to trimming and J lost 1 base, with 9 bases between them. The CDR3 DNA follows: TGTGCCAGCAGCCTTATGGGGTCCTACAATGAGCAGTTCTTC. Protein product: CASSLMGSYNEQFF.

This clonotype appeared a few times. The V and J genes are TRBV4-1 and TRBJ1-5, with TRBD1 identical over 11 bases. The CDR3 consists of 14 residues. CDR1 and CDR2 (germline): MGHRA, YSYEKL. V dropped 4 bases and J dropped 7; count of bases not matched to a gene: 3. The CDR3 loop is CASSPGTGGQPQHF. CDR3 bases: TGCGCCAGCAGCCCCGGGACAGGGGGGCAGCCCCAGCATTTT.

As to this clonotype: A junction end diverges from the germline sequence, so it may reflect a read error. V is TRBV10-3 and J is TRBJ2-7, with D perhaps being TRBD1 or TRBD2 (5 bases each). The CDR3 consists of 11 residues. Germline loops: CDR1 ENHRY, CDR2 SYGVKD. CDR3 sequence: CAISGRGDVRF. In DNA form, the CDR3 reads TGTGCCATCAGCGGAAGAGGGGATGTCCGCTTC.

The chain links TRBV6-5 to TRBJ2-5; D is ambiguous. Trimming left V 5 bases short and J 5 bases short, with 12 bases between. The CDR3 loop spans 13 amino acids. Germline V gene data show CDR1 as MNHEY and CDR2 as SVGAGI. DNA of the CDR3: TGTGCCAGCAGTGCAAGACTCGGGGAGACCCAGTACTTC. Its translation: CASSARLGETQYF.

This clonotype was recorded at least ten times. The rearrangement links TRBV7-9 to TRBJ1-3, with D hard to call. The CDR3 is made up of 15 amino acids. Trimming stripped 7 bases from V and 2 bases from J, with 15 bases between. From germline, CDR1 is SEHNR and CDR2 FQNEAQ (reference sequence). The CDR3 spells CASTFREGTGNTIYF. In DNA form, the CDR3 reads TGTGCCAGCACCTTTAGAGAAGGGACTGGAAACACCATATATTTT.

This clonotype was detected only a few times. This rearrangement joins TRBV2 to TRBJ2-5; D possibly corresponds to TRBD2 (5 bases). Germline V CDR1 and CDR2: SNHLY, FYNNEI. The CDR3 contains 13 residues. V shed 7 bases and J shed 7 bases, with 16 bases lying between them. The CDR3 spells CASMAAAESTQYF. CDR3 coding DNA: TGTGCCAGCATGGCAGCGGCTGAATCGACCCAGTACTTC.

This clonotype has at least ten counts. V gene TRBV19 combines with J gene TRBJ2-5; 8 bases are shared with TRBD2. The ends lost 5 bases at V and 1 base at J; junction bases unmatched: 9. This CDR3 is built from 16 residues. Germline V gives CDR1 LNHDA, CDR2 SQIVND (reference sequence). In DNA, the CDR3 is TGTGCCAGTAGTTTCCGAGCGGGGGCTCTCCAAGAGACCCAGTACTTC. Translating gives CASSFRAGALQETQYF.

This clonotype was found once. The CDR3 DNA is TGCGCCAGCAGCTTCCACAGGGGTGAGCAGTTCTTC. Encoded protein: CASSFHRGEQFF. V is TRBV5-1 and J is TRBJ2-1, with 7 bases matching TRBD1. V shed 2 bases, J shed 9 bases, and the junction held 2 bases outside the gene matches. The germline V gene encodes CDR1 SGHRS and CDR2 YFSETQ. The CDR3 is made up of 12 amino acids.

This clonotype came up once. V is TRBV12-3 or TRBV12-4 and J is TRBJ1-4; 9 positions match TRBD1. V shed 7 bases and J 8 bases; nucleotides not matched to a gene: 8. This CDR3 comprises 14 residues. The CDR3 is CASTAGTGREKLFF. The CDR3 coding sequence is TGTGCCAGCACCGCTGGGACAGGGAGGGAAAAACTGTTTTTT.

Many counts were recorded for this clonotype. The V and J genes are TRBV7-2 and TRBJ2-1; 7 bases are a match to TRBD2. Trimming cost V 0 bases and J 4 bases; bases outside gene matches: 6. Germline-derived CDR1 and CDR2 are SGHTA and FQGNSA. The CDR3 consists of 16 residues. CDR3 region: CASSLAYGAGYNEQFF. The CDR3 DNA is TGTGCCAGCAGCTTAGCGTACGGAGCGGGGTACAATGAGCAGTTCTTC.

The chain is built from TRBV28 and TRBJ2-7; D unclear. CDR3 length equals 12 residues. With 5 bases removed from V and 3 bases from J, the gap between germline ends came to 8 bases. Looked up from germline, CDR1 is MDHEN and CDR2 is SYDVKM. CDR3 bases: TGTGCCAGCAGTCAGTATCGCTACGAGCAGTACTTC. This gives the protein CASSQYRYEQYF. Drawing the rest from reference TRBV28 and TRBJ2-7, the complete variable domain is DVKVTQSSRYLVKRTGEKVFLECVQDMDHENMFWYRQDPGLGLRLIYFSYDVKMKEKGDIPEGYSVSREKKERFSLILESASTNQTSMYLCASSQYRYEQYFGPGTRLTVT.

This clonotype showed up just a few times. The rearrangement uses TRBV5-6 and TRBJ2-3, with D tentatively TRBD2 (6 bases). Germline assignment: CDR1 SGHDT and CDR2 YYEEEE. CDR3 length: 14 residues. V lost 0 bases, J lost 6 bases, and 11 bases lay in between. The CDR3 reads CASSLGISGDTQYF. The CDR3 DNA reads as TGTGCCAGCAGCTTGGGTATCAGCGGGGATACGCAGTATTTT.

The rearrangement uses TRBV28 and TRBJ2-1, with D unclear. The CDR3 sequence is 11 residues long. Germline lookup yields CDR1 MDHEN and CDR2 SYDVKM. V was trimmed by 7 bases and J by 10 bases, leaving 11 bases between them. CDR3 region: CASIVGREQFF. For the CDR3, the DNA is TGTGCCAGCATAGTCGGCAGGGAGCAGTTCTTC.

The V and J genes are TRBV2 and TRBJ1-2; TRBD1 might be the D (5 bases). The length of the CDR3 is 13 residues. The V gene lost 6 bases and the J gene lost 8 bases, with 16 bases spanning the gap. In germline, CDR1 is SNHLY, CDR2 FYNNEI. CDR3: CASSLGGRRGYTF. The CDR3 DNA reads TGTGCCAGCAGCCTGGGGGGAAGGAGAGGCTACACCTTC.

This clonotype was found many times. V usage is TRBV27 and J usage is TRBJ1-2; D not resolved. Germline V gene lookup returns CDR1 MNHEY and CDR2 SMNVEV (reference sequence). The CDR3 runs to 17 residues. Trimming stripped 4 bases from V and 7 bases from J, with 25 bases between. CDR3: CASSSSPRHSQVRGYTF. For the CDR3, the DNA is TGTGCCAGCAGTTCCTCTCCACGACACTCCCAAGTTCGTGGCTACACCTTC.

This clonotype was seen repeatedly, ten times or more. This rearrangement joins TRBV2 to TRBJ1-5; D gene ambiguous. Germline assignment: CDR1 SNHLY and CDR2 FYNNEI. This CDR3 contains 14 residues. Trimming shortened V by 3 bases and J by 2 bases, and 8 bases separated the two germline ends. CDR3 in amino acids: CASSEDVGNQPQHF. Written as DNA, the CDR3 is TGTGCCAGCAGTGAGGATGTGGGCAATCAGCCCCAGCATTTT.

The chain uses TRBV28 and TRBJ2-1; 9 bases match TRBD2. V shed 6 bases and J 8 bases; nucleotides not matched to a gene: 14. Germline loops: CDR1 MDHEN, CDR2 SYDVKM. CDR3 length equals 16 residues. The CDR3 DNA sequence: TGTGCCAGCAGCCCCACGCGGCTAGCGGGAAGCGATGAGCAGTTCTTC. Residues: CASSPTRLAGSDEQFF.